Included here is one T cell receptor beta chain sequence, with context. In germline, CDR1 is MNHEY, CDR2 SVGAGI. This CDR3 region has 13 residues. Trimming removed 6 bases from V and 8 bases from J; junction bases left unmatched: 6. Data came from immunoSEQ multiplex PCR; TCRdb stores just in-frame clones and leaves some out. The sample shows 70,000 to 95,000 clones, approximately 92% of them seen only once. These data originate in a study of T cell changes during pregnancy in multiple sclerosis. Sequences were derived from peripheral blood, sampled in the first trimester of pregnancy. The rearrangement uses TRBV6-5 and TRBJ1-2; the match to TRBD1 covers 10 bases. This TCR derives from a female donor with multiple sclerosis, enrolled in a pregnancy study. CDR3 coding DNA: TGTGCCAGCAGAGGACAGGGGGTGGAAGGCTACACCTTC. Its translation is CASRGQGVEGYTF.